This T cell receptor beta chain was identified in a study of cytomegalovirus exposure and HLA in healthy donors. The PCR was carried out with 60 Vbeta primers and 13 Jbeta primers. Repertoires were generated with immunoSEQ multiplex PCR, while TCRdb's copy carries only in-frame clones and drops some. The sample includes 150,000 to 200,000 clones, around three quarters of them seen just once. About this clone: The antigen remains undetermined.

Donors sampled were nominally healthy, though unrecorded immune exposures were likely. The germline CDR1 and CDR2 sequences are KGHSH and LQKENI. The CDR3 runs to 19 residues. V gave up 0 bases and J gave up 5 bases; unmatched junction bases: 8. Findings and caveats of the study: Reported performance of the classifier showed diagnosis of cytomegalovirus status with high specificity and sensitivity. Because they were indistinguishable, some V segments, including TRBV6-2 and TRBV6-3, were excluded. Within an earlier analysis, most TCR beta V segments proved productive either about 90% or about 30% of the time.

This clonotype originated in a man between 40 and 49 years old in good health and CMV-seronegative. Sequencing was done on a sample of PBMCs. V and J are TRBV18 and TRBJ2-3, with 16 bases that match TRBD2. CDR3 loop: CASSPPLGTSGGAQDTQYF. In DNA form, the CDR3 reads TGTGCCAGCTCACCACCCCTCGGGACTAGCGGGGGGGCTCAAGATACGCAGTATTTT.